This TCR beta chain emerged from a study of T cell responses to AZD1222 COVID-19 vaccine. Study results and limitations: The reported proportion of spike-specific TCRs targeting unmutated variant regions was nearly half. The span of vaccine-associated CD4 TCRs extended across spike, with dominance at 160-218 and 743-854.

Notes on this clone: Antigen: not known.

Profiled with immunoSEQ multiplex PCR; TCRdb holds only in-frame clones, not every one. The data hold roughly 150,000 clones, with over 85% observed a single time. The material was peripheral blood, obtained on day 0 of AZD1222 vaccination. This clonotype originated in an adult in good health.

The CDR3 bases are TGCGCCAGCAGCTTGAGGGACCGTTCATTTTCCTACGAGCAGTACTTC. It translates to CASSLRDRSFSYEQYF. V is TRBV5-1 and J is TRBJ2-7; D tentatively reads TRBD1 or TRBD2 (5 bases each). Germline V gives CDR1 SGHRS, CDR2 YFSETQ. The CDR3 runs to 16 residues. V was shortened by 1 base and J by 1 base, with 15 bases between the two germline ends.